A single sample is the source of the 8 T cell receptor beta chains below, sequenced in a study of T cells after yellow fever vaccination. TCRdb redid the calling of the 5' RACE reads with MiXCR, one entry per CDR3 protein. The sample shows some 27,000 distinct CDR3 sequences, approximately 6% of them seen only once. Sequencing was performed on PBMCs, either bulk or a sorted T-cell subset (CD4+, CD8+, memory, or dextramer-sorted; not recorded which), taken on the day of the yellow fever booster vaccination. The receptor set was obtained from a man younger than 40 who received the YFV17D yellow fever vaccine.

This clonotype was recorded many times. The chain combines TRBV25-1 with TRBJ2-1; 12 bases fit TRBD2. Trimming took 6 bases from V and 5 from J; bases not matched to a gene: 11. This CDR3 has 17 residues. Germline V gene lookup returns CDR1 MGHDK and CDR2 SYGVNS. CDR3 in amino acids: CASSDLGRTSGDNEQFF. Written as DNA, the CDR3 is TGTGCCAGCAGCGACCTGGGCCGGACTAGCGGGGACAATGAGCAGTTCTTC.

The rearrangement joins TRBV14 to TRBJ2-7; D not certain. Trimming cost V 0 bases and J 5 bases, with 5 bases left between them. This CDR3 is built from 12 residues. The V gene's germline CDR1 is SGHDN and CDR2 FVKESK. The DNA for the CDR3 is TGTGCCAGCAGCCAAGATCCGAACGAGCAGTACTTC. It encodes CASSQDPNEQYF.

The sample holds many counts of this clonotype. The chain combines TRBV14 with TRBJ2-7, with a weak D call TRBD2 (5 bases). The V end lost 0 bases, the J end lost 4 bases, and 10 bases lay between the germline ends. The CDR3 runs to 14 residues. CDR1 is SGHDN and CDR2 is FVKESK in the germline V gene. CDR3 amino acids: CASSQELGGYEQYF. As DNA, the CDR3 is TGTGCCAGCAGCCAAGAATTAGGAGGATACGAGCAGTACTTC.

A word on this clonotype: This sequence may be a read error, since a much larger clone differs from it by one base. V and J are TRBV3-1 and TRBJ2-6, with 8 nucleotides matching TRBD2. Germline assignment: CDR1 LGHDT and CDR2 YNNKEL (reference sequence). This CDR3 has 16 residues. The CDR3 region has the DNA TGTGCCAGCAGCCCCACTAGCGGCTCTAGGGCCAACGTCCTGACTTTC. Protein: CASSPTSGSRANVLTF.

This clonotype has only a few counts. This sequence joins TRBV7-2 and TRBJ2-1; 14 bases fit TRBD2. The CDR3 extends over 16 amino acids. The V segment lost 5 bases and the J segment 7 bases; nucleotides outside the gene matches: 7. Germline CDR1 SGHTA, CDR2 FQGNSA. CDR3 DNA sequence: TGTGCCAGCAGCCCAGGGACTAGCGGGAGTCGGAATGAGCAGTTCTTC. This sequence encodes CASSPGTSGSRNEQFF.

This clonotype showed up many times. The chain uses TRBV18 and TRBJ2-2; tentatively, D is TRBD1 (6 bases). There are 15 residues in the CDR3. V was trimmed by 4 bases and J by 1 base, leaving 10 bases between them. Germline V CDR1 and CDR2: KGHSH, LQKENI. CDR3 in DNA: TGTGCCAGCTCACTAACGGGACAGAACACCGGGGAGCTGTTTTTT. This gives the protein CASSLTGQNTGELFF.

This clonotype was seen many times. CDR3 in amino acids: CASSQDQSTSGKSEQFF. CDR3 in DNA: TGCGCCAGCAGCCAAGATCAAAGCACTAGCGGGAAGAGTGAGCAGTTCTTC. The rearrangement links TRBV4-1 to TRBJ2-1, with TRBD2 matching over 10 bases. J lost 9 bases, V lost 0 bases, and 11 bases had no gene match. CDR3 length: 17 amino acids. The germline gives CDR1 MGHRA, CDR2 YSYEKL.

This clonotype came up many times. This chain connects TRBV3-1 to TRBJ2-7, with TRBD2 matching 9 bases. The V gene's germline CDR1 is LGHDT and CDR2 YNNKEL (reference sequence). Trimming removed 4 bases from V and 6 bases from J; junction bases left unmatched: 10. This CDR3 spans 15 amino acids. The CDR3, as DNA: TGTGCCAGCAGCCGGGCGGCGGGAGGGCCCCGCGAGCAGTACTTC. It encodes CASSRAAGGPREQYF.